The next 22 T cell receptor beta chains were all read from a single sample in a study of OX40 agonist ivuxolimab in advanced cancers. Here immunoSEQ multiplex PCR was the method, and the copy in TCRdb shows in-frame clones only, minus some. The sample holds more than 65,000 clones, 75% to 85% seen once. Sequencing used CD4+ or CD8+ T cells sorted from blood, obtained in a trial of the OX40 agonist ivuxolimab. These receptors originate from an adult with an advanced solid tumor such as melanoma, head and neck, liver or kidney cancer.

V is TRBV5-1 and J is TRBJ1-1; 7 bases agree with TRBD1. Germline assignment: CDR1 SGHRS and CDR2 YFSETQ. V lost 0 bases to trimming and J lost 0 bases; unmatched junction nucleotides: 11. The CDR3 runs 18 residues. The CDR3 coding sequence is TGCGCCAGCAGCTTGGGGCTGTGGAGGGGGCTACTGAACACTGAAGCTTTCTTT. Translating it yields CASSLGLWRGLLNTEAFF. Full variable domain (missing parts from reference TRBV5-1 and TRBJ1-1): KAGVTQTPRYLIKTRGQQVTLSCSPISGHRSVSWYQQTPGQGLQFLFEYFSETQRNKGNFPGRFSGRQFSNSRSEMNVSTLELGDSALYLCASSLGLWRGLLNTEAFFGQGTRLTVV.

CDR3 protein: CASSVGGISYNEQFF. The CDR3 bases are TGTGCCAGCAGCGTCGGGGGGATCTCCTACAATGAGCAGTTCTTC. The chain is built from TRBV5-4 and TRBJ2-1, with 7 positions matching TRBD2. Germline CDR1 is SGHNT and CDR2 is YYREEE (reference sequence). With V trimmed by 4 bases and J by 0 bases, 4 bases remained unmatched. The CDR3 runs 15 residues.

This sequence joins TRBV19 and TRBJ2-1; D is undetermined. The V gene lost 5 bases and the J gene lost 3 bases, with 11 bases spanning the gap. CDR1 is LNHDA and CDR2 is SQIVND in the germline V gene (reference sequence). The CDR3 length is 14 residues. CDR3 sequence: CASSPNSDYNEQFF. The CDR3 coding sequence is TGTGCCAGTAGTCCTAACAGTGACTACAATGAGCAGTTCTTC.

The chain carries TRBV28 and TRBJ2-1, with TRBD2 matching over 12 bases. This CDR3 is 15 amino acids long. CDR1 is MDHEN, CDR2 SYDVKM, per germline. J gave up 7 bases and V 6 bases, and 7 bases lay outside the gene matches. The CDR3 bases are TGTGCCAGCAGAGGGGGGACTAGCGGGTCTAATGAGCAGTTCTTC. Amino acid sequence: CASRGGTSGSNEQFF.

The CDR3 spells CASSPLGSGEETQYF. In nucleotides, the CDR3 is TGTGCCAGCAGCCCGCTAGGGTCAGGGGAAGAGACCCAGTACTTC. V and J are TRBV7-2 and TRBJ2-5; D is perhaps TRBD1 (6 bases). CDR3 length: 15 amino acids. Deletions cut 5 bases from V and 3 bases from J, with 16 bases between. Germline assignment: CDR1 SGHTA and CDR2 FQGNSA.

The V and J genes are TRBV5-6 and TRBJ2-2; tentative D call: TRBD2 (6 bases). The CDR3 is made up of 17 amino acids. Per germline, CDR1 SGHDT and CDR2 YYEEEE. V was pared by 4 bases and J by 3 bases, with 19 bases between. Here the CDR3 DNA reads TGTGCCAGCAGCCTGGACTGGCGGTCGGGGGACACCGGGGAGCTGTTTTTT. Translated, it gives CASSLDWRSGDTGELFF. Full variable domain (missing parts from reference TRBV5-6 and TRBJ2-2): DAGVTQSPTHLIKTRGQQVTLRCSPKSGHDTVSWYQQALGQGPQFIFQYYEEEERQRGNFPDRFSGHQFPNYSSELNVNALLLGDSALYLCASSLDWRSGDTGELFFGEGSRLTVL.

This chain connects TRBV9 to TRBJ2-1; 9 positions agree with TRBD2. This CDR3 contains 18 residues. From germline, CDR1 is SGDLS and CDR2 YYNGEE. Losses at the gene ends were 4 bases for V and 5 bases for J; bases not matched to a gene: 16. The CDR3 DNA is TGTGCCAGCAGCTTAGGACTTAGCGGGAGACTAATCCACAATGAGCAGTTCTTC. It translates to CASSLGLSGRLIHNEQFF.

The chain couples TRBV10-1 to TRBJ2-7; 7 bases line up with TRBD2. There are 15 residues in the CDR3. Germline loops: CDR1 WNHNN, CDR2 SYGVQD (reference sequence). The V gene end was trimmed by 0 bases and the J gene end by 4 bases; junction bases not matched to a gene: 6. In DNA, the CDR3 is TGCGCCAGCAGTGAGTCCTTTGGCGGGAGTTACGAGCAGTACTTC. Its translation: CASSESFGGSYEQYF.

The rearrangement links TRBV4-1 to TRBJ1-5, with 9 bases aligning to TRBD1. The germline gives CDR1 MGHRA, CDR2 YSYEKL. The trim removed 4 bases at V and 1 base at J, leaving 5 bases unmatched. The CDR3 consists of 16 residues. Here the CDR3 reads CASSPGQGTSNQPQHF. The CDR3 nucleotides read TGCGCCAGCAGCCCCGGACAGGGGACAAGCAATCAGCCCCAGCATTTT.

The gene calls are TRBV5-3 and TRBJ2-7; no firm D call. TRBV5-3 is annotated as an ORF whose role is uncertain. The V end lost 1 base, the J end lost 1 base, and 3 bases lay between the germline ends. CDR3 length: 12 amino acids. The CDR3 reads CARSLRSYEQYF. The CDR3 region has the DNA TGTGCCAGAAGCTTGCGGTCCTACGAGCAGTACTTC.

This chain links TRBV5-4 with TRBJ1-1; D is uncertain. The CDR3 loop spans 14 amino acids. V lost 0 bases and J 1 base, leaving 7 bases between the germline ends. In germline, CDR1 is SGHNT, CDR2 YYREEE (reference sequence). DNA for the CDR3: TGTGCCAGCAGCTTGGATATTGGGAACACTGAAGCTTTCTTT. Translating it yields CASSLDIGNTEAFF.

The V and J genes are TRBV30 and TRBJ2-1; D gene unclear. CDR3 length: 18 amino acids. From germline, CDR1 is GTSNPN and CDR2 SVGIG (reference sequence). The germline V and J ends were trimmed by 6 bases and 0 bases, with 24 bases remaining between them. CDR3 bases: TGTGCCTGCCCTAGGATGCTCCACCTCCACCGCTCCTACAATGAGCAGTTCTTC. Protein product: CACPRMLHLHRSYNEQFF. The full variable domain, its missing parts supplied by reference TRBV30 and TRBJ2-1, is SQTIHQWPATLVQPVGSPLSLECTVEGTSNPNLYWYRQAAGRGLQLLFYSVGIGQISSEVPQNLSASRPQDRQFILSSKKLLLSDSGFYLCACPRMLHLHRSYNEQFFGPGTRLTVL.

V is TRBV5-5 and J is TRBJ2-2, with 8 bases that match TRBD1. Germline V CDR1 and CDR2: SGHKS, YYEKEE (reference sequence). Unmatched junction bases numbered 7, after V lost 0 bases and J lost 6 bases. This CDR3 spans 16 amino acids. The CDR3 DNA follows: TGTGCCAGCAGCTTGGCTGTGACAGGGGTGTCCGGGGAGCTGTTTTTT. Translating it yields CASSLAVTGVSGELFF. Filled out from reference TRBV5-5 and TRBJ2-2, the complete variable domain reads DAGVTQSPTHLIKTRGQQVTLRCSPISGHKSVSWYQQVLGQGPQFIFQYYEKEERGRGNFPDRFSARQFPNYSSELNVNALLLGDSALYLCASSLAVTGVSGELFFGEGSRLTVL.

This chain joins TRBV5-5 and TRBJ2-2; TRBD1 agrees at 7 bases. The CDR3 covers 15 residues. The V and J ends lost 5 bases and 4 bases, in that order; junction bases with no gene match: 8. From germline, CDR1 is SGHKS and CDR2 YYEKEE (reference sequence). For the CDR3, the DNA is TGTGCCAGCAGACTAGGGGGCGCGGGCACCGGGGAGCTGTTTTTT. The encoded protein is CASRLGGAGTGELFF. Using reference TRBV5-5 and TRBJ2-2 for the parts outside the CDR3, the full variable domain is DAGVTQSPTHLIKTRGQQVTLRCSPISGHKSVSWYQQVLGQGPQFIFQYYEKEERGRGNFPDRFSARQFPNYSSELNVNALLLGDSALYLCASRLGGAGTGELFFGEGSRLTVL.

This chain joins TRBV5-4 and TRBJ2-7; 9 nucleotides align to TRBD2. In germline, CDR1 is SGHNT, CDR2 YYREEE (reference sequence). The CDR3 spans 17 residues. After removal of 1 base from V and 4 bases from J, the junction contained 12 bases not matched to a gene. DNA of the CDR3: TGTGCCAGCAGCTTGAGAATATTAGCGGGGGAGCAGTACGAGCAGTACTTC. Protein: CASSLRILAGEQYEQYF.

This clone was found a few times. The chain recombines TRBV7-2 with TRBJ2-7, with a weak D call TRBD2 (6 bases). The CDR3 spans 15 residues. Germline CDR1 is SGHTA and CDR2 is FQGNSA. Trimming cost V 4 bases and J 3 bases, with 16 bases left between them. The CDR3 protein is CASSSAPGVYYEQYF. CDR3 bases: TGTGCCAGCAGCTCTGCCCCGGGAGTCTACTACGAGCAGTACTTC.

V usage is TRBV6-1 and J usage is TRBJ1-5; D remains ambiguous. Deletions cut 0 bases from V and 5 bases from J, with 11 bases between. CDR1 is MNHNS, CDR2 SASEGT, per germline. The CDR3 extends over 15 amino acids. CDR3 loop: CASSEALGSDQPQHF. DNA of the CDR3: TGTGCCAGCAGTGAAGCGCTGGGCAGCGATCAGCCCCAGCATTTT.

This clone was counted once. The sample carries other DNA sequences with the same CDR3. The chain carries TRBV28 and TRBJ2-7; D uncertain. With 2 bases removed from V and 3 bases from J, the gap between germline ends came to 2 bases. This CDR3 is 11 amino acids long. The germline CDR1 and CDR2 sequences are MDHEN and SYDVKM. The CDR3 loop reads CASSLNYEQYF. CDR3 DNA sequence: TGTGCCAGCAGTTTAAACTACGAGCAGTACTTC.

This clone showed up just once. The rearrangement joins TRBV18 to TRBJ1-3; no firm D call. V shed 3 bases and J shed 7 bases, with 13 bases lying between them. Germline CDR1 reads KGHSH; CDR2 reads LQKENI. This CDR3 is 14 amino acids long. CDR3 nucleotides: TGTGCCAGCTCACCGGAGGGTTCGGGCAACACCATATATTTT. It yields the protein CASSPEGSGNTIYF.

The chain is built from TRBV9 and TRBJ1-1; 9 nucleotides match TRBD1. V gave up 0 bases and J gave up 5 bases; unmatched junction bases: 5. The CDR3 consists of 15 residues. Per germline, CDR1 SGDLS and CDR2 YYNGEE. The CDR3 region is CASSVDSGQGTEAFF. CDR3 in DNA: TGTGCCAGCAGCGTAGATTCCGGACAGGGGACTGAAGCTTTCTTT. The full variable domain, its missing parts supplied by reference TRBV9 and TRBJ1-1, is DSGVTQTPKHLITATGQRVTLRCSPRSGDLSVYWYQQSLDQGLQFLIQYYNGEERAKGNILERFSAQQFPDLHSELNLSSLELGDSALYFCASSVDSGQGTEAFFGQGTRLTVV.

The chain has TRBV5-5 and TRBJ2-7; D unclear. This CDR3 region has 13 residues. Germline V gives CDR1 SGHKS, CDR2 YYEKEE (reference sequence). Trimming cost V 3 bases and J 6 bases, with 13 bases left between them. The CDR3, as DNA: TGTGCCAGCAGCTCGGCCCTAACGGGCGAGCAGTACTTC. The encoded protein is CASSSALTGEQYF.

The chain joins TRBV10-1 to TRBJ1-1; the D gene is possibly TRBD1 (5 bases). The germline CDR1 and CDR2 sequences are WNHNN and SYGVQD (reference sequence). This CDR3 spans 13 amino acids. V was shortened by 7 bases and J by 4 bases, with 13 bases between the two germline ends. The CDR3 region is CASKGARGTEAFF. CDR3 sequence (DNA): TGCGCCAGCAAAGGGGCTCGGGGCACTGAAGCTTTCTTT.